The next 3 T cell receptor beta chains were all read from a single sample in a study of cytomegalovirus exposure and HLA in healthy donors. The PCR had 60 Vbeta and 13 Jbeta primers. TCRdb's table, derived via immunoSEQ multiplex PCR, lists solely in-frame clones and lacks some. The table has some 96,000 clones, around four fifths seen once. Material for sequencing was PBMCs. These receptors all stem from a man aged 35 to 55 in good health and CMV-seronegative.

This clone has more than one count but fewer than ten. The chain has TRBV7-8 and TRBJ2-7; 7 positions match TRBD1. Germline V gives CDR1 SGHVS, CDR2 FQNEAQ. The CDR3 totals 15 residues. The V segment lost 5 bases and the J segment 2 bases; nucleotides outside the gene matches: 9. The chain's CDR3 is CASSTQIGQAYEQYF. CDR3 DNA sequence: TGTGCCAGCAGCACCCAGATAGGACAGGCCTACGAGCAGTACTTC.

The V call is TRBV5-6, the J call TRBJ2-5; TRBD2 matches 8 bases. J gave up 0 bases and V 1 base, and 8 bases lay outside the gene matches. This CDR3 is 17 amino acids long. The germline gives CDR1 SGHDT, CDR2 YYEEEE. The CDR3 region has the DNA TGTGCCAGCAGCTTGAAACTAGCGGTAGAGTACCAAGAGACCCAGTACTTC. It codes for CASSLKLAVEYQETQYF.

Comment on this clone: Compared with germline, one end of the junction differs, possibly owing to a read error. CDR3 bases: TGTGCCAGCACCCCCCGGACGGGGACTGAAGATTTCTTT. As protein: CASTPRTGTEDFF. The chain has TRBV7-9 and TRBJ1-1, with D perhaps matching TRBD1 (5 bases). The CDR3 extends over 13 amino acids. Germline V gives CDR1 SEHNR, CDR2 FQNEAQ (reference sequence).